Given below is one TCR beta chain in context. Its specificity is not known. Germline CDR1 SGHRS, CDR2 YFSETQ. The CDR3 runs 18 residues. J lost 0 bases, V lost 3 bases, and 8 bases had no gene match. This entry is derived from a study of shared clonotypes between healthy human individuals. Study-wide background: Serving as donors were two women and a few men, whose ages spanned 18 to 49. Study-wide results and caveats: Of the naive CD4 clonotypes, approximately 5% were shared across a handful of donors. The study's rarefaction showed incomplete sorted-subset sequencing despite large depth. The study found lower generation probabilities in non-shared clonotypes than in those shared by all four donors.

Generated by immunoSEQ multiplex PCR, the TCRdb table keeps only in-frame clones and is missing some. This table holds over a million clones, around 97% found once. The specimen was naive CD4+ T cells sorted from blood. Subset reported: CD45RA+ positively selected. The V and J genes are TRBV5-1 and TRBJ2-1, with 11 bases matching TRBD2. The clonotype originates from a man aged 25-45 years in good health. The CDR3 nucleotides read TGCGCCAGCAGCTCCGGGACTAGCGGCCCTAGCTCCTACAATGAGCAGTTCTTC. The encoded protein is CASSSGTSGPSSYNEQFF.